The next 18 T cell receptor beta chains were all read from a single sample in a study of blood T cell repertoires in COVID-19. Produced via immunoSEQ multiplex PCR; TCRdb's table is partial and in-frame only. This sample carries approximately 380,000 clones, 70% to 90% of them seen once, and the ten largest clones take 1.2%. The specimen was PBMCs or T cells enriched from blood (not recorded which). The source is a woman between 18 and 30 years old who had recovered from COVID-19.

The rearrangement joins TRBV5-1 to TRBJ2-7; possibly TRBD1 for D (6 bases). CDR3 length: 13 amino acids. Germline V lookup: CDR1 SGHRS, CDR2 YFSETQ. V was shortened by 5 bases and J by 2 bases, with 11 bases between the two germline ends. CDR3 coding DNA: TGCGCCAGCAGGGAGGACAGCACCTACGAGCAGTACTTC. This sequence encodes CASREDSTYEQYF.

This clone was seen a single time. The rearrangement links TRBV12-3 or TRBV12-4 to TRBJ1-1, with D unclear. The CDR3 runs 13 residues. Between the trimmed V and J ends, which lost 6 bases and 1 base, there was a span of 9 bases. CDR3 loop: CASRLYSNTEAFF. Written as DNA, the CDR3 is TGTGCCAGCAGGTTGTACTCGAACACTGAAGCTTTCTTT.

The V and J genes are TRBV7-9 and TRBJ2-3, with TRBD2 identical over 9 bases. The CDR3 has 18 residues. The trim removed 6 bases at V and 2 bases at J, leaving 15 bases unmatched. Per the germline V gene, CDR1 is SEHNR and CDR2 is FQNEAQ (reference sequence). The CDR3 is CASSTGTSKNGNTDTQYF. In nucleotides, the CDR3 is TGTGCCAGCAGTACCGGGACTAGCAAAAACGGTAACACAGATACGCAGTATTTT.

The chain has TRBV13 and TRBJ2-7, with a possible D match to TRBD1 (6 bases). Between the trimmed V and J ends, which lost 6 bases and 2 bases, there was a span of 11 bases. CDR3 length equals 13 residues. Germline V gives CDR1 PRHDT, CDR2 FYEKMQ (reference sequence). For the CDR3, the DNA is TGTGCCAGCAGATACGCAGGGGCCTACGAGCAGTACTTC. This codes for CASRYAGAYEQYF. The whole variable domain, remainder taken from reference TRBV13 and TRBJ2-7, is AAGVIQSPRHLIKEKRETATLKCYPIPRHDTVYWYQQGPGQDPQFLISFYEKMQSDKGSIPDRFSAQQFSDYHSELNMSSLELGDSALYFCASRYAGAYEQYFGPGTRLTVT.

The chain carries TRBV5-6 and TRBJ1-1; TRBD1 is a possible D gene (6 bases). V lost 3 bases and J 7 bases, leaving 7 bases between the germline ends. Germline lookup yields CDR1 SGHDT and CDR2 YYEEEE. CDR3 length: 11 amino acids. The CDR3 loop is CASSWDNEAFF. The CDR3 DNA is TGTGCCAGCAGCTGGGACAATGAAGCTTTCTTT. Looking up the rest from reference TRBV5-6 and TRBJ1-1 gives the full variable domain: DAGVTQSPTHLIKTRGQQVTLRCSPKSGHDTVSWYQQALGQGPQFIFQYYEEEERQRGNFPDRFSGHQFPNYSSELNVNALLLGDSALYLCASSWDNEAFFGQGTRLTVV.

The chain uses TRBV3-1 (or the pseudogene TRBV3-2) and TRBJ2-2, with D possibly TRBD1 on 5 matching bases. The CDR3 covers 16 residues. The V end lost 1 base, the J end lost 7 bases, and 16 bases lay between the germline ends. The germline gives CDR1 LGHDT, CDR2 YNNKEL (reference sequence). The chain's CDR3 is CASSQVAGKAIGELFF. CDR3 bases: TGTGCCAGCAGCCAAGTAGCAGGGAAGGCTATCGGGGAGCTGTTTTTT.

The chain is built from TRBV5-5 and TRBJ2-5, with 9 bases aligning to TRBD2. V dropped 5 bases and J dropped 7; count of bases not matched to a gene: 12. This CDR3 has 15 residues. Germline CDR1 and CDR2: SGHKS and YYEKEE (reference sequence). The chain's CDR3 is CASSFPKASGVTQYF. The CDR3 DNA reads TGTGCCAGCAGTTTCCCTAAAGCTAGCGGGGTGACCCAGTACTTC. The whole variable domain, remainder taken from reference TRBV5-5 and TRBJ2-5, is DAGVTQSPTHLIKTRGQQVTLRCSPISGHKSVSWYQQVLGQGPQFIFQYYEKEERGRGNFPDRFSARQFPNYSSELNVNALLLGDSALYLCASSFPKASGVTQYFGPGTRLLVL.

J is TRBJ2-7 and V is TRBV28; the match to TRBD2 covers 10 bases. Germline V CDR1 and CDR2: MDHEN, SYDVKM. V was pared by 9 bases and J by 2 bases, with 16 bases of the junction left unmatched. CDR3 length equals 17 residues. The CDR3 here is CASGTGTSAPRAYEQYF. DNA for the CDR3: TGTGCCAGTGGAACCGGGACTAGCGCGCCCCGGGCCTACGAGCAGTACTTC.

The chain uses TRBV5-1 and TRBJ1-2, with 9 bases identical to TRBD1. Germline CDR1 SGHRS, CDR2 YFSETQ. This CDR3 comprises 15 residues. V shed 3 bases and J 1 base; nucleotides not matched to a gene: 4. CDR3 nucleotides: TGCGCCAGCAGCTGGGGGACAGGGAGTAACTATGGCTACACCTTC. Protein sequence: CASSWGTGSNYGYTF.

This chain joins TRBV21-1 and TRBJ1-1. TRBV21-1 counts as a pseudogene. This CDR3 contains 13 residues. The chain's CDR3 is CASSKGEGSDPPF. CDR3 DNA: TGTGCCAGCAGCAAAGGGGAAGGGAGCGATCCTCCATTT.

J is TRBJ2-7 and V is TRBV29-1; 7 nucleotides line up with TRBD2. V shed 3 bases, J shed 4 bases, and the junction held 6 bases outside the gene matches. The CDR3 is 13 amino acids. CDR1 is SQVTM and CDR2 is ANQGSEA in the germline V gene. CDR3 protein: CSVEIAGEYEQYF. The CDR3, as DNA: TGCAGCGTTGAGATAGCGGGCGAATACGAGCAGTACTTC.

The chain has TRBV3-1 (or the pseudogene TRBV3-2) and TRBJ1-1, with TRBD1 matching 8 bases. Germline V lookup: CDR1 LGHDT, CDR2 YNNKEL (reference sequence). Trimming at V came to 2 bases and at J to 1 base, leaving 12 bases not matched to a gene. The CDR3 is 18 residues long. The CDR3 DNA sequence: TGTGCCAGCAGCCAAAGGACAGGGTTTGCCCCAGGGAACACTGAAGCTTTCTTT. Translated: CASSQRTGFAPGNTEAFF.

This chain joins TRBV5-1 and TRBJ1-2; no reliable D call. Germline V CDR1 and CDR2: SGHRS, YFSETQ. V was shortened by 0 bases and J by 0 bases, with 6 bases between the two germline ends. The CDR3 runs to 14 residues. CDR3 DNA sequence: TGCGCCAGCAGCTTGGACAGCCCTAACTATGGCTACACCTTC. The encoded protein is CASSLDSPNYGYTF.

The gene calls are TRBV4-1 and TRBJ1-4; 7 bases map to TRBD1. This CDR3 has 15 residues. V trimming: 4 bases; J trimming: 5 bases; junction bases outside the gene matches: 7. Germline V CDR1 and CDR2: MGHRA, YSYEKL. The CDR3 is CASSPRTGPNEKLFF. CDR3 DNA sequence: TGCGCCAGCAGCCCACGGACAGGACCCAATGAAAAACTGTTTTTT.

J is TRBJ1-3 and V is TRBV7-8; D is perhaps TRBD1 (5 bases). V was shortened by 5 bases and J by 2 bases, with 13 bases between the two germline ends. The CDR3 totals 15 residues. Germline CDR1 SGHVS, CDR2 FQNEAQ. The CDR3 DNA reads TGTGCCAGCAGCCCCCAGGGTACGGCTGGAAACACCATATATTTT. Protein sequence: CASSPQGTAGNTIYF.

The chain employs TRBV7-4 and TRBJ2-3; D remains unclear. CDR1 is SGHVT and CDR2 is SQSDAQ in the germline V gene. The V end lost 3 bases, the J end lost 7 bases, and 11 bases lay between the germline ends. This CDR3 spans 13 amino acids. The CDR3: CASSFRQSYTQYF. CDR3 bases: TGTGCCAGCAGCTTTCGTCAGTCTTATACGCAGTATTTT.

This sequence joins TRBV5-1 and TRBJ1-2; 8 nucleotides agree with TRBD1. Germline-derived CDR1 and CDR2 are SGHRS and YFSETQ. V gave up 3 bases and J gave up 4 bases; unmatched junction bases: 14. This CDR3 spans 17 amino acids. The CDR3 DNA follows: TGCGCCAGCAGCTCCCGACGGACAGGGCCCGAGACCTATGGCTACACCTTC. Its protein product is CASSSRRTGPETYGYTF.

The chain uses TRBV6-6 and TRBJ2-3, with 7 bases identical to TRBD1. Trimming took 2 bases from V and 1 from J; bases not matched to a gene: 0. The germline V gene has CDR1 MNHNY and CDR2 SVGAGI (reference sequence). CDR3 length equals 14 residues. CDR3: CASSYGQGTDTQYF. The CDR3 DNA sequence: TGTGCCAGCAGTTACGGACAGGGCACAGATACGCAGTATTTT.